What follows are 17 T cell receptor beta chains derived from one specimen sequenced in a study of PD-1 blockade in classical Hodgkin lymphoma. The sample's time point: cycle 4 day 1 (C4D1), after more than five weeks of nivolumab. All patients relapsed after autologous stem cell transplantation, and brentuximab vedotin exposure varied. After thawing, PBMCs were subjected to magnetic negative selection to isolate CD8+ T cells. Some clones are missing from TCRdb's copy, which holds only in-frame ones; the method was immunoSEQ multiplex PCR. This sample has approximately 5,000 clones; roughly 65% occur once, and the top ten carry about a quarter. The sequencing here drew on CD8+ T cells from blood, taken before the fourth cycle of nivolumab. Source of these receptors: a human donor with classical Hodgkin lymphoma.

The rearrangement links TRBV29-1 to TRBJ1-4, with D maybe TRBD1 (6 bases). V lost 4 bases, J lost 1 base, and 10 bases lay in between. Germline lookup yields CDR1 SQVTM and CDR2 ANQGSEA. The CDR3 loop spans 14 amino acids. CDR3 nucleotides: TGCAGCGTTGGTGCACAGGGAACTAATGAAAAACTGTTTTTT. As protein: CSVGAQGTNEKLFF.

The V and J genes are TRBV13 and TRBJ2-5, with 7 bases lining up with TRBD1. J gave up 2 bases and V 2 bases, and 2 bases lay outside the gene matches. The germline V gene encodes CDR1 PRHDT and CDR2 FYEKMQ (reference sequence). This CDR3 spans 14 amino acids. CDR3 residues: CASSLRGQQETQYF. The CDR3 nucleotides read TGTGCCAGCAGCTTAAGGGGACAGCAAGAGACCCAGTACTTC. Supplemented by reference TRBV13 and TRBJ2-5, the full variable domain reads AAGVIQSPRHLIKEKRETATLKCYPIPRHDTVYWYQQGPGQDPQFLISFYEKMQSDKGSIPDRFSAQQFSDYHSELNMSSLELGDSALYFCASSLRGQQETQYFGPGTRLLVL.

This clone was found a few times. The CDR3 protein is CASSRVVTTNEKLFF. CDR3 sequence (DNA): TGTGCCAGCAGCAGGGTAGTAACTACTAATGAAAAACTGTTTTTT. The rearrangement joins TRBV7-2 to TRBJ1-4; no clear D gene. Germline V gene data show CDR1 as SGHTA and CDR2 as FQGNSA. This CDR3 is built from 15 residues. V was shortened by 5 bases and J by 2 bases, with 12 bases between the two germline ends.

In this sample, this clone turned up a few times. The rearrangement uses TRBV11-2 and TRBJ2-1; 8 bases align to TRBD2. After removal of 5 bases from V and 4 bases from J, the junction contained 13 bases not matched to a gene. Germline V gene sequence: CDR1 SGHAT, CDR2 FQNNGV. This CDR3 is 17 amino acids long. The CDR3 sequence: CASSPPPGLAGYNEQFF. The CDR3 coding sequence is TGTGCCAGCAGCCCGCCCCCAGGGCTAGCGGGTTACAATGAGCAGTTCTTC.

The rearrangement links TRBV6-1 to TRBJ2-1; 9 bases line up with TRBD2. Germline assignment: CDR1 MNHNS and CDR2 SASEGT. There are 15 residues in the CDR3. Trimming took 6 bases from V and 7 from J; bases not matched to a gene: 10. The CDR3 sequence is CASSAIAGVQNEQFF. Written as DNA, the CDR3 is TGTGCCAGCAGCGCTATAGCGGGAGTGCAGAATGAGCAGTTCTTC.

Regarding this clone: One end of the junction varies from germline; a read error may be responsible. The chain carries TRBV6-6 and TRBJ1-5, with a tentative D call TRBD1 (5 bases). The CDR3 has 14 residues. Germline loops: CDR1 MNHNY, CDR2 SVGAGI (reference sequence). CDR3 in DNA: TGTGCCAGCAGTTACTGGCAGGGCAAACAGCCCCAGCATTTT. Translated: CASSYWQGKQPQHF.

Within the sample, this clone is medium-sized. The rearrangement links TRBV6-5 to TRBJ2-7, with D possibly being TRBD1 (6 bases). Between the trimmed V and J ends, which lost 6 bases and 6 bases, there was a span of 15 bases. Germline CDR1 is MNHEY and CDR2 is SVGAGI. CDR3 size: 13 residues. The CDR3 DNA is TGTGCCAGCAGAAATCCATCAGGGGCCGAGCAGTACTTC. This encodes CASRNPSGAEQYF.

V is TRBV5-4 and J is TRBJ2-7, with 9 nucleotides matching TRBD2. Germline V gene data show CDR1 as SGHNT and CDR2 as YYREEE (reference sequence). The V and J ends lost 4 bases and 5 bases, in that order; junction bases with no gene match: 7. The CDR3 has 14 amino acids. The CDR3 DNA reads as TGTGCCAGCAGCAGAAACGGACTAGCGAACGAGCAGTACTTC. Translating gives CASSRNGLANEQYF.

V and J are TRBV6-6 and TRBJ1-4; the D gene is possibly TRBD1 (5 bases). The length of the CDR3 is 13 residues. The ends were cut back, 11 bases at V and 2 bases at J, with 12 bases in the middle. CDR1 and CDR2 from the germline V gene are MNHNY and SVGAGI (reference sequence). The CDR3: CAHRGATNEKLFF. CDR3 nucleotide sequence: TGTGCCCACCGCGGGGCGACTAATGAAAAACTGTTTTTT.

V and J are TRBV9 and TRBJ1-1; no firm D call. V lost 0 bases and J lost 0, with 3 bases in between. The length of the CDR3 is 13 residues. The germline V gene encodes CDR1 SGDLS and CDR2 YYNGEE. The CDR3 region has the DNA TGTGCCAGCAGCGTAGGGATGAACACTGAAGCTTTCTTT. This encodes CASSVGMNTEAFF.

The V call is TRBV5-1, the J call TRBJ1-5, with D unclear. The CDR3 contains 15 residues. Trimming left V 0 bases short and J 0 bases short, with 7 bases between. Germline V lookup: CDR1 SGHRS, CDR2 YFSETQ. CDR3 nucleotide sequence: TGCGCCAGCAGCTTGGAAGGGTATAGCAATCAGCCCCAGCATTTT. This gives the protein CASSLEGYSNQPQHF.

The rearrangement links TRBV7-9 to TRBJ1-5; TRBD1 agrees at 9 bases. The ends lost 9 bases at V and 1 base at J; junction bases unmatched: 7. Germline lookup yields CDR1 SEHNR and CDR2 FQNEAQ (reference sequence). The CDR3 contains 15 residues. The CDR3 spells CASSTGGLSNQPQHF. CDR3 bases: TGTGCCAGTTCTACAGGGGGCTTAAGCAATCAGCCCCAGCATTTT.

This chain connects TRBV7-9 to TRBJ1-2, with no clear D. The germline V gene encodes CDR1 SEHNR and CDR2 FQNEAQ (reference sequence). This CDR3 has 15 residues. Trimming cost V 2 bases and J 4 bases, with 14 bases left between them. The DNA for the CDR3 is TGTGCCAGCAGCTTAAGGGATAGCCCCTTCTATGGCTACACCTTC. Protein sequence: CASSLRDSPFYGYTF.

This chain uses TRBV10-3 with TRBJ2-1; no reliable D call. The CDR3 is made up of 16 amino acids. CDR1 is ENHRY, CDR2 SYGVKD, per germline. V was shortened by 2 bases and J by 5 bases, with 16 bases between the two germline ends. CDR3 nucleotide sequence: TGTGCCATCAGTGAGGGCCCCCCGAGGCATAACAATGAGCAGTTCTTC. Amino acid sequence: CAISEGPPRHNNEQFF.

The V and J genes are TRBV13 and TRBJ2-3, with a tentative D call TRBD1 (5 bases). Germline CDR1 PRHDT, CDR2 FYEKMQ (reference sequence). CDR3 length: 15 residues. Trimming shortened V by 0 bases and J by 1 base, and 8 bases separated the two germline ends. The CDR3, as DNA: TGTGCCAGCAGCTTAGGTAGGGGTGGCACAGATACGCAGTATTTT. Translated: CASSLGRGGTDTQYF.

This clone was seen a handful of times. The genes are TRBV30 and TRBJ1-2; a weak D match, TRBD1 (6 bases). Trimming took 1 base from V and 4 from J, leaving 10 bases between them. There are 13 residues in the CDR3. Germline assignment: CDR1 GTSNPN and CDR2 SVGIG (reference sequence). The CDR3 sequence is CAWSEDSSYGYTF. CDR3 in DNA: TGTGCCTGGAGTGAGGACAGTAGCTATGGCTACACCTTC.

The chain recombines TRBV6-5 with TRBJ1-5; tentative D call: TRBD1 (5 bases). CDR3 length: 14 residues. Germline V gives CDR1 MNHEY, CDR2 SVGAGI. V gave up 2 bases and J gave up 9 bases, with 14 bases separating them. The CDR3 here is CASSYAGTATPQHF. In DNA form, the CDR3 reads TGTGCCAGCAGTTACGCTGGGACGGCGACGCCCCAGCATTTT.